These 30 T cell receptor beta chains share one sample of origin, sequenced in a study of blood T cell repertoires in COVID-19. Profiling relied on immunoSEQ multiplex PCR, and the TCRdb table lists in-frame clones only, not all of them. This table holds around 320,000 clones, almost 85% found once. The sequencing sample was made of peripheral blood. The receptor source for this set is a human donor in a cohort sampled during active COVID-19.

This clone was recorded once. CDR3 nucleotide sequence: TGTGCCAGCAGCGCTTCCCGGGGGACAGGGATAGGCTATGGCTACACCTTC. Its protein is CASSASRGTGIGYGYTF. The chain couples TRBV7-9 to TRBJ1-2, with 9 positions matching TRBD1. V was clipped by 5 bases and J by 4 bases; unmatched bases: 14. The length of the CDR3 is 17 residues. In germline, CDR1 is SEHNR, CDR2 FQNEAQ (reference sequence).

This chain links TRBV20-1 with TRBJ2-1; D gene ambiguous. The V end lost 5 bases, the J end lost 7 bases, and 6 bases lay between the germline ends. This CDR3 comprises 10 residues. Per germline, CDR1 DFQATT and CDR2 SNEGSKA (reference sequence). The chain's CDR3 is CSAFRNEQFF. The CDR3 DNA sequence: TGCAGTGCTTTCCGGAATGAGCAGTTCTTC.

The J gene is TRBJ2-1, the V gene TRBV14, with D possibly TRBD2 on 5 matching bases. This CDR3 has 11 amino acids. Germline lookup yields CDR1 SGHDN and CDR2 FVKESK. Trimming shortened V by 3 bases and J by 9 bases, and 6 bases separated the two germline ends. The CDR3 loop reads CASSHGLEQFF. CDR3 in DNA: TGTGCCAGCAGCCACGGACTTGAGCAGTTCTTC.

The V call is TRBV5-4, the J call TRBJ2-6; 7 bases fit TRBD2. CDR3 length equals 15 residues. V was pared by 2 bases and J by 1 base, with 0 bases of the junction left unmatched. CDR1 is SGHNT and CDR2 is YYREEE in the germline V gene (reference sequence). The CDR3 sequence is CASSFGGSGANVLTF. The CDR3 DNA sequence: TGTGCCAGCAGCTTCGGGGGGTCTGGGGCCAACGTCCTGACTTTC. The full variable domain, in which reference TRBV5-4 and TRBJ2-6 provide the parts outside the CDR3, is ETGVTQSPTHLIKTRGQQVTLRCSSQSGHNTVSWYQQALGQGPQFIFQYYREEENGRGNFPPRFSGLQFPNYSSELNVNALELDDSALYLCASSFGGSGANVLTFGAGSRLTVL.

This clone has more than one count but fewer than ten. Within the sample, other DNA sequences also encode this same CDR3. The chain employs TRBV19 and TRBJ1-5, with 7 bases aligning to TRBD1. The CDR3 has 13 amino acids. V lost 8 bases, J lost 2 bases, and 3 bases stayed unmatched. In germline, CDR1 is LNHDA, CDR2 SQIVND (reference sequence). CDR3: CASRDRGNQPQHF. CDR3 nucleotide sequence: TGTGCCAGTCGAGACAGGGGCAATCAGCCCCAGCATTTT.

V usage is TRBV28 and J usage is TRBJ1-1, with 11 nucleotides matching TRBD1. Germline CDR1 reads MDHEN; CDR2 reads SYDVKM. V shed 2 bases, J shed 3 bases, and the junction held 2 bases outside the gene matches. The CDR3 is 15 residues long. In DNA, the CDR3 is TGTGCCAGCAGTTTACGGACAGGGGGCTACACTGAAGCTTTCTTT. Its translation: CASSLRTGGYTEAFF.

This chain joins TRBV7-9 and TRBJ2-1; TRBD1 matches at 7 bases. The trim removed 4 bases at V and 2 bases at J, leaving 5 bases unmatched. CDR3 length: 15 amino acids. CDR1 and CDR2 from the germline V gene are SEHNR and FQNEAQ (reference sequence). CDR3 amino acids: CASSSKGAPYNEQFF. The CDR3 coding sequence is TGTGCCAGCAGCTCCAAGGGGGCGCCCTACAATGAGCAGTTCTTC.

V gene TRBV6-5 combines with J gene TRBJ2-7, with D hard to call. Trimming took 4 bases from V and 6 from J, leaving 10 bases between them. There are 12 residues in the CDR3. Germline CDR1 MNHEY, CDR2 SVGAGI. The CDR3 loop reads CASSSSVAEQYF. CDR3 sequence (DNA): TGTGCCAGCAGTTCTTCAGTAGCCGAGCAGTACTTC.

V is TRBV12-3 or TRBV12-4 and J is TRBJ1-2; D gene unclear. V was pared by 5 bases and J by 8 bases, with 9 bases between. The CDR3 loop spans 11 amino acids. In nucleotides, the CDR3 is TGTGCCAGCAGTGGATCCGGGGGCTACACCTTC. Its protein is CASSGSGGYTF.

The V gene is TRBV3-1 (or the pseudogene TRBV3-2), the J gene TRBJ1-4; 11 bases are a match to TRBD1. The CDR3 runs to 15 residues. The ends lost 4 bases at V and 7 bases at J; junction bases unmatched: 5. The germline CDR1 and CDR2 sequences are LGHDT and YNNKEL (reference sequence). CDR3 amino acids: CASSLWTGGVEKLFF. Here the CDR3 DNA reads TGTGCCAGCAGCCTATGGACAGGGGGCGTTGAAAAACTGTTTTTT.

V gene TRBV10-3 combines with J gene TRBJ2-7; 9 nucleotides agree with TRBD1. This CDR3 has 13 amino acids. Germline V gene data show CDR1 as ENHRY and CDR2 as SYGVKD. V gave up 3 bases and J gave up 13 bases; unmatched junction bases: 10. The CDR3 nucleotides read TGTGCCATCAGTGATGCCAAGGGGGACAGGGCCTACTTC. Amino acid sequence: CAISDAKGDRAYF.

The V gene is TRBV7-6, the J gene TRBJ1-1; D not resolved. Germline assignment: CDR1 SGHVS and CDR2 FNYEAQ. The CDR3 has 13 amino acids. Trimming shortened V by 2 bases and J by 5 bases, and 9 bases separated the two germline ends. CDR3 DNA: TGTGCCAGCAGCTTATGGGAGACAACTGAAGCTTTCTTT. Translated, it gives CASSLWETTEAFF.

The CDR3 region has the DNA TGTGCCAGCAGCCACCCCGGGGGGCCTACTCAGTTCTTC. As protein: CASSHPGGPTQFF. The chain carries TRBV14 and TRBJ2-1; a weak D match, TRBD2 (7 bases). Trimming cost V 3 bases and J 13 bases, with 16 bases left between them. The germline V gene encodes CDR1 SGHDN and CDR2 FVKESK. The CDR3 runs to 13 residues.

The CDR3 coding sequence is TGTGCCAGCAGACGACAGGGTTTGGGGTATGAAAAACTGTTTTTT. This translates into CASRRQGLGYEKLFF. V usage is TRBV6-5 and J usage is TRBJ1-4; 7 positions match TRBD1. With V trimmed by 6 bases and J by 6 bases, 10 bases remained unmatched. This CDR3 region has 15 residues. CDR1 and CDR2 from the germline V gene are MNHEY and SVGAGI.

The gene calls are TRBV24-1 and TRBJ2-2, with D possibly being TRBD2 (5 bases). Trimming shortened V by 0 bases and J by 7 bases, and 17 bases separated the two germline ends. Looked up from germline, CDR1 is KGHDR and CDR2 is SFDVKD. There are 17 residues in the CDR3. Written as DNA, the CDR3 is TGTGCCACCAGTGATTTGCGAGGGTTTTCAACCTACGGGGAGCTGTTTTTT. Protein sequence: CATSDLRGFSTYGELFF.

The rearrangement joins TRBV6-1 to TRBJ1-5, with no clear D. The germline V gene encodes CDR1 MNHNS and CDR2 SASEGT. The CDR3 contains 13 residues. Trimming removed 3 bases from V and 5 bases from J, with 8 bases in between. This CDR3 reads CASSDLSHQPQHF. As DNA, the CDR3 is TGTGCCAGCAGTGATCTTTCCCATCAGCCCCAGCATTTT.

The V and J genes are TRBV19 and TRBJ2-7; no clear D. The V end lost 1 base, the J end lost 2 bases, and 9 bases lay between the germline ends. Germline values: CDR1 LNHDA, CDR2 SQIVND (reference sequence). The CDR3 totals 14 residues. The CDR3 sequence: CASSIAAVTYEQYF. The CDR3 bases are TGTGCCAGTAGTATAGCGGCGGTGACCTACGAGCAGTACTTC.

V is TRBV12-3 or TRBV12-4 and J is TRBJ1-5; D call uncertain. V lost 3 bases and J 5 bases, leaving 5 bases between the germline ends. The CDR3 consists of 12 residues. CDR3 DNA sequence: TGTGCCAGCAGTTTTTCAGATCAGCCCCAGCATTTT. Translating it yields CASSFSDQPQHF.

This clone has just one count. The V gene is TRBV19, the J gene TRBJ2-1; 15 bases agree with TRBD2. V shed 2 bases, J shed 9 bases, and the junction held 5 bases outside the gene matches. CDR3 length: 16 residues. In germline, CDR1 is LNHDA, CDR2 SQIVND (reference sequence). The CDR3 bases are TGTGCCAGTAGTATACGGACTAGCGGGGGGGCCGGTGAGCAGTTCTTC. This translates into CASSIRTSGGAGEQFF. Complete variable domain (other parts from reference TRBV19 and TRBJ2-1): DGGITQSPKYLFRKEGQNVTLSCEQNLNHDAMYWYRQDPGQGLRLIYYSQIVNDFQKGDIAEGYSVSREKKESFPLTVTSAQKNPTAFYLCASSIRTSGGAGEQFFGPGTRLTVL.

This chain links TRBV29-1 with TRBJ2-2; 9 bases map to TRBD1. The germline V gene encodes CDR1 SQVTM and CDR2 ANQGSEA. The length of the CDR3 is 15 residues. The J segment lost 5 bases and the V segment lost 6 bases, leaving 10 bases of the junction unmatched. The CDR3 sequence is CSVGDPGQGTGELFF. The CDR3 coding sequence is TGCAGCGTCGGAGACCCGGGACAGGGTACCGGGGAGCTGTTTTTT.

V usage is TRBV19 and J usage is TRBJ1-6; tentative D call: TRBD1 (6 bases). The CDR3 consists of 14 residues. Per the germline V gene, CDR1 is LNHDA and CDR2 is SQIVND (reference sequence). The germline V and J ends were trimmed by 3 bases and 10 bases, with 13 bases remaining between them. CDR3 bases: TGTGCCAGTAGTATCTCAGGGGTGGTCTCACCCCTCCACTTT. It specifies CASSISGVVSPLHF. The full variable domain, completed using reference TRBV19 and TRBJ1-6, is DGGITQSPKYLFRKEGQNVTLSCEQNLNHDAMYWYRQDPGQGLRLIYYSQIVNDFQKGDIAEGYSVSREKKESFPLTVTSAQKNPTAFYLCASSISGVVSPLHFGNGTRLTVT.

CDR3 nucleotide sequence: TGTGCCAGCAGGTGGACAGGGGCAGACACCGGGGAGCTGTTTTTT. Residues: CASRWTGADTGELFF. The chain carries TRBV2 and TRBJ2-2, with TRBD1 matching 9 bases. CDR3 length: 15 residues. From germline, CDR1 is SNHLY and CDR2 FYNNEI. The V segment lost 6 bases and the J segment 3 bases; nucleotides outside the gene matches: 5.

V gene TRBV10-3 combines with J gene TRBJ2-5; TRBD2 might be the D (6 bases). The V gene lost 8 bases and the J gene lost 5 bases, with 18 bases spanning the gap. The CDR3 spans 14 residues. CDR1 is ENHRY and CDR2 is SYGVKD in the germline V gene. The CDR3 region has the DNA TGTGCCATCGGGGGGACGGGGAGTTTTGAGACCCAGTACTTC. Amino acid sequence: CAIGGTGSFETQYF.

This clone was observed a single time. Other nucleotide sequences from this sample produce the same CDR3. The CDR3 region is CSVLRGNTEAFF. The DNA for the CDR3 is TGCAGCGTACTAAGGGGGAACACTGAAGCTTTCTTT. The chain recombines TRBV29-1 with TRBJ1-1, with D perhaps matching TRBD1 (5 bases). The CDR3 runs 12 residues. Germline V gene lookup returns CDR1 SQVTM and CDR2 ANQGSEA. Trimming cost V 6 bases and J 1 base, with 9 bases left between them.

The rearrangement links TRBV5-1 to TRBJ1-3; D not certain. The V end was cut by 7 bases, the J end by 2 bases, with 16 bases between. Germline CDR1 is SGHRS and CDR2 is YFSETQ. The CDR3 is 15 amino acids. CDR3 DNA sequence: TGCGCCAGCGCCCGGGAGAAGTCCACTGGAAACACCATATATTTT. It translates to CASAREKSTGNTIYF.

The rearrangement joins TRBV19 to TRBJ2-7; D perhaps matches TRBD2 (5 bases). The CDR3 is 14 residues long. Germline CDR1 LNHDA, CDR2 SQIVND (reference sequence). Trimming stripped 3 bases from V and 6 bases from J, with 15 bases between. CDR3 bases: TGTGCCAGTAGTATTTGGAAGGGTGAGGGCGAGCAGTACTTC. It specifies CASSIWKGEGEQYF.

The chain employs TRBV12-3 or TRBV12-4 and TRBJ1-2; D is unclear. The CDR3 sequence is 13 residues long. The V end lost 3 bases, the J end lost 6 bases, and 11 bases lay between the germline ends. The CDR3 loop reads CASSFQVRDGYTF. CDR3 nucleotides: TGTGCCAGCAGTTTTCAGGTGAGGGATGGCTACACCTTC.

The V gene is TRBV13, the J gene TRBJ1-1, with a weak D call TRBD1 (6 bases). This CDR3 contains 14 residues. The V gene lost 5 bases and the J gene lost 3 bases, with 13 bases spanning the gap. CDR1 is PRHDT and CDR2 is FYEKMQ in the germline V gene (reference sequence). CDR3 region: CASSTRQEHTEAFF. The CDR3 bases are TGTGCCAGCAGCACCCGACAGGAGCACACTGAAGCTTTCTTT.

The chain couples TRBV7-3 to TRBJ2-3, with D perhaps TRBD1 (5 bases). Trimming removed 5 bases at V and 10 bases at J, with 16 bases between. Germline CDR1 and CDR2: SGHTA and FQGTGA. The CDR3 covers 13 residues. CDR3 DNA: TGTGCCAGCAGCCCGATGTGGACAACGGCGCAGTATTTT. Translation: CASSPMWTTAQYF.

In this sample, this clone turned up once. V is TRBV6-1 and J is TRBJ2-7; 7 nucleotides align to TRBD2. This CDR3 has 14 residues. Germline V lookup: CDR1 MNHNS, CDR2 SASEGT. V lost 2 bases, J lost 5 bases, and 6 bases stayed unmatched. This CDR3 reads CASSESGGKDEQYF. In DNA form, the CDR3 reads TGTGCCAGCAGTGAATCGGGGGGAAAGGACGAGCAGTACTTC.